The entry below gives a single TCR beta chain sequence along with its context. This sample was included in a study of cytotoxic CD8 clonotypes in ibrutinib-treated CLL. For the study at large: The average sample held roughly 250,000 productive templates and 94,082 productive rearrangements.

The planned depth of sequencing spanned 1 in 200,000 to 1 in 1 million T cells. This table comes from immunoSEQ multiplex PCR, and its TCRdb copy is limited to in-frame clones, with some not included. The sample has approximately 160,000 clones, about 88% seen once. This CDR3 is built from 15 residues. V gave up 0 bases and J gave up 4 bases, with 13 bases separating them. Per germline, CDR1 SGHRS and CDR2 YFSETQ. The gene calls are TRBV5-1 and TRBJ1-2, with TRBD1 as a possible D gene (5 bases). Source: PBMCs, taken at disease progression, from a patient treated with ibrutinib. The sequence derives from a human donor with chronic lymphocytic leukemia. The CDR3 protein is CASSLDPQGSYGYTF. CDR3 DNA: TGCGCCAGCAGCTTGGATCCCCAGGGTTCCTATGGCTACACCTTC. Supplemented by reference TRBV5-1 and TRBJ1-2, the full variable domain reads KAGVTQTPRYLIKTRGQQVTLSCSPISGHRSVSWYQQTPGQGLQFLFEYFSETQRNKGNFPGRFSGRQFSNSRSEMNVSTLELGDSALYLCASSLDPQGSYGYTFGSGTRLTVV.